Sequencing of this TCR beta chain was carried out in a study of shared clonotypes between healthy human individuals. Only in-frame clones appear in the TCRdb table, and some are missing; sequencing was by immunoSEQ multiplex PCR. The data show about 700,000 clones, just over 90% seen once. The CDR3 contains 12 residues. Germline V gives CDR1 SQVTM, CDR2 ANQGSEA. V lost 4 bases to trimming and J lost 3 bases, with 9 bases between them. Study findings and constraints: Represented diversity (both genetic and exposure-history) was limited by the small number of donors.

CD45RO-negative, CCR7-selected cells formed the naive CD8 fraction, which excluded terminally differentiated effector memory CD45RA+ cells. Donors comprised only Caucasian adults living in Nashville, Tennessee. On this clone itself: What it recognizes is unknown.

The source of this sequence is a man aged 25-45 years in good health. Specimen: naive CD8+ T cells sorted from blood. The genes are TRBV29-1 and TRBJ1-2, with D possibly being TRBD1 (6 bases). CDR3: CSVVGGDYGYTF. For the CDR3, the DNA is TGCAGCGTTGTAGGGGGGGACTATGGCTACACCTTC.